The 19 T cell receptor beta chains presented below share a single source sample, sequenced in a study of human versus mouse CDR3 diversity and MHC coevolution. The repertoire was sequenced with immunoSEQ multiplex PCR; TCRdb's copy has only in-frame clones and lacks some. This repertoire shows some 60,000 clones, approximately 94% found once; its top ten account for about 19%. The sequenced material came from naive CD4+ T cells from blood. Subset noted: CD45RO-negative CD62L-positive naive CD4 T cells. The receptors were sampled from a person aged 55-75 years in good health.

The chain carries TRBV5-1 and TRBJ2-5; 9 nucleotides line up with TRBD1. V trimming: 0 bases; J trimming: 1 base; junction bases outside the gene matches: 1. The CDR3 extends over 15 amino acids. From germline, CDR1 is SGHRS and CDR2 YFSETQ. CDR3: CASSLGGQGQETQYF. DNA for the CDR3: TGCGCCAGCAGCTTGGGGGGACAGGGCCAAGAGACCCAGTACTTC.

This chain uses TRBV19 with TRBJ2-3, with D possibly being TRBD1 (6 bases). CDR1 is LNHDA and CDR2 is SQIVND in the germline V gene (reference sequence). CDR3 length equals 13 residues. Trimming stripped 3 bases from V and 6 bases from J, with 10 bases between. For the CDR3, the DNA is TGTGCCAGTAGTATCGGACAGCCCGATACGCAGTATTTT. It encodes CASSIGQPDTQYF. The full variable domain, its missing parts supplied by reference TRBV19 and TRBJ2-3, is DGGITQSPKYLFRKEGQNVTLSCEQNLNHDAMYWYRQDPGQGLRLIYYSQIVNDFQKGDIAEGYSVSREKKESFPLTVTSAQKNPTAFYLCASSIGQPDTQYFGPGTRLTVL.

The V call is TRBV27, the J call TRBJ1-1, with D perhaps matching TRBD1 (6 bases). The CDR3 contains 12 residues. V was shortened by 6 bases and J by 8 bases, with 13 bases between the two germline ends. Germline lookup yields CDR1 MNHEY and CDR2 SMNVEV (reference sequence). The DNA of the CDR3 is TGTGCCAGCAGCCGGTGGGGGGGCGAAGCTTTCTTT. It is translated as CASSRWGGEAFF.

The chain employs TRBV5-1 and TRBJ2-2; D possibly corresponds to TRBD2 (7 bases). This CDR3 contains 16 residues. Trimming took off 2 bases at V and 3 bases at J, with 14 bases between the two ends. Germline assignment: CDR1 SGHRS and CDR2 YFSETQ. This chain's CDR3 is CASSFFRGGDTGELFF. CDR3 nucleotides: TGCGCCAGCAGCTTCTTTCGAGGGGGGGACACCGGGGAGCTGTTTTTT.

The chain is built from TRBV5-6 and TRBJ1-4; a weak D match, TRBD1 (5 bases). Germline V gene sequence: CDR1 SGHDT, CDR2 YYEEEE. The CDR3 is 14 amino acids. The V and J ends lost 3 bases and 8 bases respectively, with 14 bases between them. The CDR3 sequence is CASSSPGLLEKLFF. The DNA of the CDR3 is TGTGCCAGCAGCTCTCCAGGGTTGTTGGAAAAACTGTTTTTT.

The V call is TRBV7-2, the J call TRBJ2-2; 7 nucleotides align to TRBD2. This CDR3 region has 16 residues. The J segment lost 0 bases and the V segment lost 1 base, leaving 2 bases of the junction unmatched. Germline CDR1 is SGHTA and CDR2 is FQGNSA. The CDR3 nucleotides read TGTGCCAGCAGCTTAGTAGCGGGCGCGAACACCGGGGAGCTGTTTTTT. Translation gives CASSLVAGANTGELFF. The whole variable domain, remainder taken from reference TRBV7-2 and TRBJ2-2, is GAGVSQSPSNKVTEKGKDVELRCDPISGHTALYWYRQSLGQGLEFLIYFQGNSAPDKSGLPSDRFSAERTGGSVSTLTIQRTQQEDSAVYLCASSLVAGANTGELFFGEGSRLTVL.

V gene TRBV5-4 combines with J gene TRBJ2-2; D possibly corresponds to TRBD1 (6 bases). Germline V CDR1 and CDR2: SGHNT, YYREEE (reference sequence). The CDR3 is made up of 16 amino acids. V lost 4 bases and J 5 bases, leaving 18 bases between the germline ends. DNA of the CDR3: TGTGCCAGCAGCCCTGGCAGGGGTCAACAGACCGGGGAGCTGTTTTTT. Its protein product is CASSPGRGQQTGELFF.

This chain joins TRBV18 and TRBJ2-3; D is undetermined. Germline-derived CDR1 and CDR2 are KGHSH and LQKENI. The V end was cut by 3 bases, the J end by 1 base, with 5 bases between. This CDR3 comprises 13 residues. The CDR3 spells CASSPSRTDTQYF. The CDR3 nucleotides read TGTGCCAGCTCACCGTCTCGCACAGATACGCAGTATTTT.

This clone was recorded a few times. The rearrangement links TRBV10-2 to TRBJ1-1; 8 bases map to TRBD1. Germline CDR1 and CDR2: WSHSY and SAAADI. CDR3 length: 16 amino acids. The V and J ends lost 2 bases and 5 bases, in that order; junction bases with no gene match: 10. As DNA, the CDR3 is TGCGCCAGCAGTGAGGGGGGAGACAGGGGCCGGACTGAAGCTTTCTTT. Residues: CASSEGGDRGRTEAFF.

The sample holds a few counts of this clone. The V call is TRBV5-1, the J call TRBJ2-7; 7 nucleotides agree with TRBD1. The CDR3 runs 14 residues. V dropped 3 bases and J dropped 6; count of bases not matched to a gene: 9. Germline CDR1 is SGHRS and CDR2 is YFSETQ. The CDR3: CASSSDRAYGEQYF. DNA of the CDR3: TGCGCCAGCAGCTCTGACAGGGCATATGGCGAGCAGTACTTC.

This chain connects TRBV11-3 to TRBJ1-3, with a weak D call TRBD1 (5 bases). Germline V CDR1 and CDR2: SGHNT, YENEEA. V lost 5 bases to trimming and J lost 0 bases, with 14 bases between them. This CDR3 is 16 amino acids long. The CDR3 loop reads CASSPIGVSSGNTIYF. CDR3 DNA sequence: TGTGCCAGCAGCCCGATAGGGGTCAGCTCTGGAAACACCATATATTTT.

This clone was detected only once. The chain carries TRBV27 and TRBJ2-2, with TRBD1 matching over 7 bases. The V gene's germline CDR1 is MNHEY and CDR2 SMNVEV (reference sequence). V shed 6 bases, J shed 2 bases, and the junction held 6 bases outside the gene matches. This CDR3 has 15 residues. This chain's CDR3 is CASSPRTGNTGELFF. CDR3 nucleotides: TGTGCCAGCAGCCCGAGGACAGGAAACACCGGGGAGCTGTTTTTT.

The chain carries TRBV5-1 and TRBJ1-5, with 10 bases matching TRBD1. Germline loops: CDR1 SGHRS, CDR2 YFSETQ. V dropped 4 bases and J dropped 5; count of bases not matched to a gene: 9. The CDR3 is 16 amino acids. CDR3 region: CASSPGTGASYQPQHF. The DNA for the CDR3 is TGCGCCAGCAGCCCCGGGACAGGGGCTTCGTATCAGCCCCAGCATTTT.

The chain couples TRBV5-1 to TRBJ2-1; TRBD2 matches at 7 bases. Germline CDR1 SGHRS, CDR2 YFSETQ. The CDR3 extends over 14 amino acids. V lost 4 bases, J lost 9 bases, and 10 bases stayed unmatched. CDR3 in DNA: TGCGCCAGCAGCCTTCGAGTCTCGGGGGGTGAGCAGTTCTTC. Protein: CASSLRVSGGEQFF.

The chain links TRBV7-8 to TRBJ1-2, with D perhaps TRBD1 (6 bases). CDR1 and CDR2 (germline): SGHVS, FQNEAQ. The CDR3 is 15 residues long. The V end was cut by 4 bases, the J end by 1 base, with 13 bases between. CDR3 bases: TGTGCCAGCAGCTCCCAAGGACAGATTAACTATGGCTACACCTTC. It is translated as CASSSQGQINYGYTF.

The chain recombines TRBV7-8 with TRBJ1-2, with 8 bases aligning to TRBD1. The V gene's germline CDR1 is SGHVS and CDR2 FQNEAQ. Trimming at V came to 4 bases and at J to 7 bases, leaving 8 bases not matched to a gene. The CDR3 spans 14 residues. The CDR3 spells CASSYLDRASGYTF. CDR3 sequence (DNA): TGTGCCAGCAGCTATCTGGACAGGGCGTCTGGCTACACCTTC.

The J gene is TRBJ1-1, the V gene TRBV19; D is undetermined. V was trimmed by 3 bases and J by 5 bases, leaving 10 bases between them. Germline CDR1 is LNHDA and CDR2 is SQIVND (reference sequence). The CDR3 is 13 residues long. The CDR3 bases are TGTGCCAGTAGTATGACCTGGGCGACTGAAGCTTTCTTT. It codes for CASSMTWATEAFF.

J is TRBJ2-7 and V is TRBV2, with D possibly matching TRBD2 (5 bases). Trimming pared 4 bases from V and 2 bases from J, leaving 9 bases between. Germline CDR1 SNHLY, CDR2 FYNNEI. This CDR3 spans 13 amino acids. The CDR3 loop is CASSAQRTYEQYF. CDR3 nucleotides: TGTGCCAGCAGTGCCCAGCGGACCTACGAGCAGTACTTC.

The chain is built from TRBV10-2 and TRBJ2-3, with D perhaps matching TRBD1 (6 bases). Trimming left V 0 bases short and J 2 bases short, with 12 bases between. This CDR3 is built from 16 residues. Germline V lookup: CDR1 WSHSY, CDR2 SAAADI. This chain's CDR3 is CASSESKRGYTDTQYF. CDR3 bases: TGCGCCAGCAGTGAGTCGAAAAGGGGGTACACAGATACGCAGTATTTT.